Here is one TCR beta chain with its context. Its antigen remains unidentified. There are no base qualities to consult, and no much larger clone falls within one base. Spanning cysteine to phenylalanine, the CDR3 consists of 13 amino acids. Of all the DNA, just the CDR3 is kept, 39 bases in frame from base 1. The germline V gene provides CDR1 SQVTM and CDR2 ANQGSEA. V was cut back by 4 bases and J by 5 bases, leaving a gap of 12 bases between them. The time point label corresponds to: baseline before oral tofacitinib. From alopecia areata patients, peripheral blood was collected along with lesional scalp punch biopsies. PBMCs were separated by density centrifugation and stained for CD3, CD4 and CD8, after which CD4+ and CD8+ T cells were sorted on a FACSAria. This sample stems from a study of CD8+ T cells in alopecia areata (dated by TCRdb to the late 2010s). In the study overall: The treated patients took part in an open-label pilot trial in which moderate-to-severe alopecia areata was treated with oral tofacitinib at 5 to 10 mg twice daily. Tofacitinib was administered for 6 to 18 months, and 6 months of follow-up off drug were then conducted to assess delayed response and recurrence. In both human patients and the C3H/HeJ mouse model, the study applied high-throughput TCRbeta sequencing to look at T cell clonal expansion in alopecia areata. In humans, TCRbeta sequencing was performed on scalp tissue and on sorted CD4+ and CD8+ peripheral blood T cells from healthy controls and from patients with patchy or totalis/universalis alopecia areata. Biopsies were taken from tofacitinib-treated patients at baseline and again at 4 and 24 weeks into treatment, and several of those patients also had a later scalp biopsy. Clonality in the scalp was compared among normal scalp (n=4), patchy alopecia areata scalp (n=8), and alopecia totalis/universalis scalp (n=8). RNA came from the PAXgene miRNA kit for fixed scalp, the miRNeasy kit for PBMCs, and the RNeasy kit for mouse skin. immunoSEQ multiplex PCR using 35 Vbeta forward primers and 13 Jbeta reverse primers was used to amplify TCRbeta CDR3 regions. The study at large found these results: Compared with normal scalp, lesional scalp had higher clonality and more expanded CD8+ clones, particularly in alopecia totalis/universalis, a pattern that suggests antigenic drive. Shared TCR sequences between patients were less evident than in mice, which may be partly attributable to HLA diversity in the patient population. Resident alphabeta T cells in normal human skin are also sequenced, complicating scalp TCR repertoire analysis, unlike mouse skin dominated by gammadelta T cells.

The library was prepared using the immunoSEQ multiplex PCR assay. RNA was extracted from all samples and reverse transcribed into cDNA, which served as template for TCR sequencing. SuperScript III was used for first-strand cDNA synthesis, primed with a 2:1 mix of oligo-dT and random hexamers. A synthetic immune receptor repertoire was used to gauge amplification bias, and whatever bias remained was removed computationally. As for the authors' bioinformatics: Raw reads were preprocessed to remove errors, and CDR3 was defined by IMGT conventions from the conserved cysteine to phenylalanine. To get clonality, Shannon entropy was normalized by log2 of the number of productive unique TCRs and the result was subtracted from 1. CD4 or CD8 identity of scalp clones was inferred by cross-referencing scalp TCRbeta sequences with sorted blood CD4 and CD8 repertoires. TCRdb limited this immuneACCESS table to in-frame rearrangements with V and J called. A share of clones is missing; checked studies link under half to unresolved V genes, and the rest is unexplained. From that table come the V and J calls and clone size; the DNA was used to work out D and trimming. For this sample the table gives almost 250,000 clones, of which about 68% were detected only once. Roughly 1.2% of the sample belongs to the ten largest clones.

The sequence joins TRBV29-1 to TRBJ1-5, and perhaps TRBD1 as D gene, on 6 matching bases. This specimen consisted of CD4+ T cells sorted from blood, obtained at week 0. This clonotype was sampled from a human donor with alopecia areata. The DNA reads as follows: TGCAGCGTTGCCAGGGGATCAGATCAGCCCCAGCATTTT. It encodes CSVARGSDQPQHF.